The entry below describes one TCR beta chain. The antigen is unknown. The data were taken from a study of blood T cells in healthy people across ages. Findings and limits, study-wide: Diversity was higher, and naive CD4+ cells more numerous, in long-lived donors than in aged donors. A strong correlation between TCR beta diversity and naive T cell percentage was seen.

Per germline, CDR1 MNHEY and CDR2 SVGAGI. CDR3 size: 15 residues. V shed 6 bases, J shed 7 bases, and the junction held 14 bases outside the gene matches. Primed by a sample-barcoded 5' primer and a J-beta primer mix, a second PCR proceeded for about 6 to 12 cycles. Using its own MiXCR run on the 5' RACE reads, TCRdb lists one record per CDR3 protein. The data hold roughly 1.4 million distinct CDR3 sequences, with approximately 63% observed a single time. The clonotype was recovered from a man between 18 and 29 years old in good health. The chain is built from TRBV6-5 and TRBJ2-5, with 7 bases that match TRBD2. Sequencing input: blood. The DNA for the CDR3 is TGTGCCAGCAGCCCCCAGAGGGTAGCGGGCCCGACCCAGTACTTC. This encodes CASSPQRVAGPTQYF.